This T cell receptor beta chain is from a study of cytomegalovirus exposure and HLA in healthy donors (dated by TCRdb to the late 2010s). Study-level background: An earlier analysis of approximately 590 of the donors reported 250 to 300 Gb of sequence data and 117 million unique TCR beta sequences from 150 million to 200 million T cells. To predict cytomegalovirus infection status, the study combined high-throughput TCR immunosequencing, statistical association of individual TCRs with disease status, and machine learning. An early release that covered several hundred HLA-typed donors contained approximately 300 gigabases of sequencing data and 65 million to 100 million unique TCR sequences. Every discovery cohort repertoire had been produced on one sequencing platform. Alongside the repertoire data, information on donor age, sex, ethnicity and CMV serostatus was compiled. Across approximately 420 genotyped donors of the cohort, an average of about 240,000 unique TCR beta nucleotide sequences per donor were sequenced, and around 20% of those sequences were non-productive. Rather than using new phenotypic data, the later analysis identified candidate immune exposures from TCR beta sequences and from how often those sequences occurred across donors. The study profiled the T cell repertoires of about 720 subjects by immunosequencing and related them to cytomegalovirus serostatus. The number of typed donors differed by locus: about 620-630 for A, B, C, DRB1 and DQB1; 500 to 550 for DQA1; 606 for DPA1; and some 450 for DPB1. The aim of the study was to test whether cataloging public T cell receptors could identify signatures of past pathogen exposure. A later analysis re-examined previously published TCR beta repertoires from 500 to 700 donors and added high-resolution HLA genotyping to investigate patterns of TCR occurrence. A later genetic analysis used genome-wide SNP genotypes for about 60% of the roughly 700 donors, treating that subset as a discovery cohort. Of the roughly 420 genotyped donors, approximately 80% were placed in the genetic ancestry cluster associated with self-reported Caucasian donors. HLA typing covered class I and class II loci at four-digit resolution. In an earlier analysis of around 540 of the donors, high-throughput TCR beta sequencing was used to judge whether each TCR beta V gene segment behaved as functional or pseudogenic. A separate validation cohort of approximately 120 different subjects was used in addition to the roughly 670-subject first cohort. A handful of DR-DQ haplotypes were handled as single units for association and clustering because linkage in the cohort was strong.

Libraries were constructed by the immunoSEQ multiplex PCR assay. A mixture of 60 forward primers for TCR Vbeta segments and 13 reverse primers for TCR Jbeta segments was used in the multiplex PCR. The CDR3 region of rearranged TCR beta genes was amplified from genomic DNA by a multiplex PCR assay. On the Illumina HiSeq System, the amplified TCR beta libraries were sequenced as 87-base-pair reads. In the paper's pipeline: Across the 600 to 700 repertoires, a later analysis counted 60 million to 90 million unique TCR beta chains, roughly 11 million of which were shared by at least two donors. To remove PCR and sequencing errors, raw reads were error-corrected and collapsed into unique sequences using a nearest-neighbor algorithm that merged closely related sequences. CDR3 sequences were aligned to IMGT reference sequences to assign V, D and J gene segments. For a sequence to be retained, at least a six-nucleotide match to both a V gene segment and a J gene segment was required. Rearrangements were called productive when the CDR3 lacked stop codons and stayed in frame with V and J; all others were non-productive. Following IMGT convention, CDR3 was defined as the stretch from the second conserved V-encoded cysteine to the conserved J-encoded phenylalanine. The earlier analysis of a few hundred of the donors excluded any sequence lacking an unambiguous match to a single V gene segment. In an earlier analysis of some 590 of the donors, a V segment was called functional when productive rearrangements were above 56.7%, and segregating when the standard deviation between donors exceeded 5%. To diagnose cytomegalovirus status from the catalog of TCR beta chain sequences, a statistical classification framework was built. A later analysis assigned V and J genes by comparing TCR nucleotide sequences with IMGT/GENE-DB human TR gene sequences. The TCRdist pipeline was used in a later analysis to assign CDR3 sequences and most-parsimonious VDJ recombination scenarios. In a later analysis, each TCR beta chain was defined by its CDR3 amino acid sequence together with its V-gene family, and reads lacking a unique V-gene family were excluded. A later analysis removed several hundred highly shared, low-generation-probability nucleotide sequences to deal with suspected cross-contamination and a sequencing artifact. A later analysis calculated a clonal expansion index for each public chain from normalized within-repertoire ranks of inferred template counts. Generation probabilities in a later analysis came from a VDJ recombination model fitted to out-of-frame rearrangements, and those results were checked against IGoR. In a later analysis, TCR-TCR, TCR-HLA and TCR-CMV co-occurrence was scored with hypergeometric tests, and a repertoire-size bias correction was applied to TCR pairs. A later analysis estimated false discovery rates by permuting HLA or CMV assignments 20 times. In a later analysis, co-occurring TCRs were grouped using DBSCAN, with TCRdist sequence similarity added in when clustering inside HLA-allele-positive subsets. Repertoires with fewer than 30,000 or more than 120,000 public chains, plus five repertoires with anomalous nucleotide sharing, were excluded from co-occurrence clustering. TCRdb's version of the immuneACCESS table is confined to in-frame rearrangements and falls short of the full clone set. An unresolved V gene accounts for under half of the shortfall where checked; the remainder is of unknown origin. That table gives V, J and clone size, and the DNA gave D and trimming. The sample table lists over 150,000 clones, around four fifths of them with a count of one. The ten largest clones capture approximately 13% of the sample.

This clone was seen a single time. Its antigen has not been determined. Base qualities are not provided; no much larger clone lies one nucleotide away. The cohort consisted of some 670 healthy bone marrow donors. All cohort members were sampled while nominally healthy, although unrecorded immune exposures were likely present. The donor was CMV seropositive and belonged to the group of 250 to 300 seropositive cohort members. Every donor gave a peripheral blood sample, and the peripheral blood mononuclear cells from that sample were used for TCR beta sequencing. Genomic DNA extraction from the blood cell samples was performed with the Qiagen DNeasy Blood Extraction Kit. The investigation overall reported the following: Presence/absence analyses assumed roughly uniform sequencing depth across donors, an assumption that may not hold. In a later analysis, several top co-occurrence clusters were reported to appear linked to parvovirus B19, influenza, CMV and Epstein-Barr virus. The authors suggested that the approach could potentially be generalized to other disease states and immunological phenotypes. The earlier analysis of almost 600 of the donors excluded 15 to 20 rarely observed V segments, including chromosome 9 orphons, because counts were too low. A cluster of highly shared sequence variants was judged likely to represent a technical artifact of the sequencing pipeline. In this cohort, only TCR beta chains were sequenced, and detectable features were limited by the absence of alpha or paired-chain data. The study gave a list of 150 to 200 TCR beta chains associated with cytomegalovirus. At a false discovery rate of 0.05, a later analysis linked about 16,000 TCR beta sequences to specific HLA alleles. Some IMGT-functional V segments, including TRBV6-2 and TRBV6-3, could not be distinguished by the 87-base-pair reads and were therefore excluded. An earlier analysis of several hundred of the donors showed that most TCR beta V segments appeared in productive rearrangements either about 87% or about 30% of the time, which broadly matched IMGT annotations. A later genetic analysis associated a missense DCLRE1C variant with V-gene and J-gene trimming of TCR beta chains, and an independent cohort replicated the association. Most CMV-associated TCR beta chains appeared to be HLA-restricted in a later analysis, and the HLA associations seemed to be driven largely by CMV exposure. Cytomegalovirus status was reported to be diagnosed by the classifier with high specificity and sensitivity in both the original and validation cohorts. Correlated functional status among segregating V segments might reflect linkage disequilibrium, but an unknown experimental factor could not be ruled out. Because HLA typing was missing for some donors at each locus, association tests included only the typed subset. According to a later genetic analysis, donors in an Asian-associated ancestry cluster had fewer N-insertions in productive TCRs than the approximately 650-donor mean. In vitro tests confirmed that a few of the cytomegalovirus-associated TCR beta chains recognize cytomegalovirus antigens. When HLA alleles, especially DR and DQ, strongly co-occurred, TCR associations were difficult to assign to individual alleles. Across donors, most TCR sequences were observed very rarely, whereas some public TCRs were present in many individuals. For the cohort, immune exposure information was limited to CMV serostatus. According to a later analysis, TCR association rates differed among HLA loci, with DRB1 alleles showing the most associated TCRs and HLA-C alleles showing the fewest. A later analysis found that HLA-associated TCR beta chains were more clonally expanded and had lower generation probabilities than equally common non-associated chains. A further reported finding was that TCR beta sequences accurately predicted the HLA-A and HLA-B alleles for most subjects in the first cohort.

CDR1 and CDR2 (SEHNR, FQNEAQ) derive from the germline V gene (reference sequence). The CDR3 covers 15 residues, taking in both the cysteine and the phenylalanine. The CDR3 DNA has 45 bases and is translated from base 1. Cut back by 5 bases and 9 bases, the V and J ends lie 17 bases apart. This chain joins TRBV7-9 to TRBJ1-6, with no reliable assignment of the D segment. The TCR was taken from a woman aged 45-60 years in good health and CMV-seropositive. Sequencing input: PBMCs. The nucleotides are TGTGCCAGCAGCCCGATCGGTCTCCGAATTTCACCCCTCCACTTT. It translates as CASSPIGLRISPLHF.